This TCR beta chain emerged from a study of blood T cells in healthy people across ages. Study-level points and caveats: Because sorting was not performed, PBMCs prevented conclusive naive versus antigen-experienced comparison.

Comments on this clonotype: Antigen unknown.

The J segment lost 7 bases and the V segment lost 0 bases, leaving 16 bases of the junction unmatched. This CDR3 has 18 amino acids. The germline V gene encodes CDR1 DFQATT and CDR2 SNEGSKA (reference sequence). Healthy Russian Caucasian donors spanned ages about 6 to 100 years. The second PCR ran about 7 to 12 cycles with a sample-barcoded 5' primer and J-beta primers. TCRdb ran MiXCR on the 5' RACE reads and lists one entry per CDR3 protein. The data contain approximately 800,000 distinct CDR3 sequences, approximately 35% of them singletons. Sequenced: blood. This sequence was found in a man aged 18 to 30 in good health. V is TRBV20-1 and J is TRBJ1-4, with 8 bases lining up with TRBD1. CDR3 DNA sequence: TGCAGTGCTAGAGATTCCCAGGGGGCCTATGAGAGAGGTGAAAAACTGTTTTTT. Residues: CSARDSQGAYERGEKLFF.